This T cell receptor (beta chain) was sequenced for a study of cytomegalovirus exposure and HLA in healthy donors. CDR3 length equals 12 residues. The V end was cut by 7 bases, the J end by 7 bases, with 16 bases between. Per the germline V gene, CDR1 is SQVTM and CDR2 is ANQGSEA. As concerns this clone: Its cognate antigen is unknown.

The PCR ran on 60 Vbeta and 13 Jbeta primers. Assay used: immunoSEQ multiplex PCR; TCRdb lists only in-frame clones, some missing. The sample contains 130,000 to 150,000 clones, 75% to 80% of which appear only once. Findings of the study overall: Later, an analysis found that common viral pathogens appeared to be linked with several of the most significant clusters.

The sequencing sample was made of PBMCs. The chain is built from TRBV29-1 and TRBJ1-2; D perhaps matches TRBD1 (5 bases). This clonotype originated in a male donor in good health and CMV-seronegative. The CDR3: CSDPFGRGGYTF. CDR3 nucleotides: TGCAGCGATCCCTTTGGGAGGGGTGGCTACACCTTC.